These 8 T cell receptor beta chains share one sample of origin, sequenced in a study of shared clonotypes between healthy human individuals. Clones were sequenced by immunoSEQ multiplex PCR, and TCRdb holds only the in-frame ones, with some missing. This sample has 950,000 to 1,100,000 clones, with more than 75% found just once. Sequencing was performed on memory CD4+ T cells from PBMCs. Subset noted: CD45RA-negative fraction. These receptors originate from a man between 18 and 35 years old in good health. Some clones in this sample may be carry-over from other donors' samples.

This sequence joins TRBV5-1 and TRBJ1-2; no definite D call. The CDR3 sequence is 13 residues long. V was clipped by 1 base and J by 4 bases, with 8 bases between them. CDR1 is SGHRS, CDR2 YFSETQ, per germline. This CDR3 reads CASSLPGLYGYTF. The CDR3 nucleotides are TGCGCCAGCAGCTTGCCTGGTCTCTATGGCTACACCTTC.

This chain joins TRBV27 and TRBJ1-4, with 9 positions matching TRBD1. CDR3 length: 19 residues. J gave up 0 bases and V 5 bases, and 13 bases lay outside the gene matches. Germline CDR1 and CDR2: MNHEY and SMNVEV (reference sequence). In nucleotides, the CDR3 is TGTGCCAGCAGTCTCCACGGACAGGGGCTGGCTGCAACTAATGAAAAACTGTTTTTT. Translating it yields CASSLHGQGLAATNEKLFF.

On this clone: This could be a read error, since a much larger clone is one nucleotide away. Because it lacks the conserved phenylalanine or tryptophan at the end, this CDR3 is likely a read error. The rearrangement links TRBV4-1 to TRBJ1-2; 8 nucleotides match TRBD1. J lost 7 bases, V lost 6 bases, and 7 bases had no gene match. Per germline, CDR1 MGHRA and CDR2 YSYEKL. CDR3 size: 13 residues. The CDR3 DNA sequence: TGCGCCAGCAGTAAGGACAGGGAGTTTGGCTACACCCTC. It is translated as CASSKDREFGYTL.

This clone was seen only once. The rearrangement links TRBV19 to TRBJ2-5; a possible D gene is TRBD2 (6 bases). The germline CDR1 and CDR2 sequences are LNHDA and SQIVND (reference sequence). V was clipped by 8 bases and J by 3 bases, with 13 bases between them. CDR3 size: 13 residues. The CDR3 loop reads CASVPGGEETQYF. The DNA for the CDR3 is TGTGCCAGTGTCCCCGGCGGGGAAGAGACCCAGTACTTC.

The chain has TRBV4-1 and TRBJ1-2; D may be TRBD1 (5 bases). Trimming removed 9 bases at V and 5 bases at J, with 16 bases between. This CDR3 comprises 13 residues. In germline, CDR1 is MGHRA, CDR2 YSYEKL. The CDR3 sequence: CASRGTDKYGYTF. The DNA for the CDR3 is TGCGCCAGTCGGGGAACGGACAAATATGGCTACACCTTC.

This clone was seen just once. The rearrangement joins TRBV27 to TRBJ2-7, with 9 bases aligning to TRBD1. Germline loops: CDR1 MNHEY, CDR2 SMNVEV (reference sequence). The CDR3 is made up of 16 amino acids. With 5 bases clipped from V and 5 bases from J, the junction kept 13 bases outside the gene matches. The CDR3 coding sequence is TGTGCCAGCAGTCCCTACCCAACAGGGGGCTATCACGAGCAGTACTTC. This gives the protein CASSPYPTGGYHEQYF.

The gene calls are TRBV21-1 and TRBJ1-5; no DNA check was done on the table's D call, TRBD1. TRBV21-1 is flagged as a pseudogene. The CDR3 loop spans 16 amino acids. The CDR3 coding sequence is TGTGCCAGCAGCAAAGGAGGGACAGGGACTGTGACGCCCCAGCATTTT. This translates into CASSKGGTGTVTPQHF.

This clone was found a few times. CDR3 loop: CASRGDSPEAFF. CDR3 nucleotides: TGTGCCAGCAGGGGAGACAGCCCTGAAGCTTTCTTT. The chain couples TRBV2 to TRBJ1-1, with D perhaps TRBD1 (5 bases). Looked up from germline, CDR1 is SNHLY and CDR2 is FYNNEI. This CDR3 has 12 amino acids. The germline V and J ends were trimmed by 6 bases and 6 bases, with 11 bases remaining between them.